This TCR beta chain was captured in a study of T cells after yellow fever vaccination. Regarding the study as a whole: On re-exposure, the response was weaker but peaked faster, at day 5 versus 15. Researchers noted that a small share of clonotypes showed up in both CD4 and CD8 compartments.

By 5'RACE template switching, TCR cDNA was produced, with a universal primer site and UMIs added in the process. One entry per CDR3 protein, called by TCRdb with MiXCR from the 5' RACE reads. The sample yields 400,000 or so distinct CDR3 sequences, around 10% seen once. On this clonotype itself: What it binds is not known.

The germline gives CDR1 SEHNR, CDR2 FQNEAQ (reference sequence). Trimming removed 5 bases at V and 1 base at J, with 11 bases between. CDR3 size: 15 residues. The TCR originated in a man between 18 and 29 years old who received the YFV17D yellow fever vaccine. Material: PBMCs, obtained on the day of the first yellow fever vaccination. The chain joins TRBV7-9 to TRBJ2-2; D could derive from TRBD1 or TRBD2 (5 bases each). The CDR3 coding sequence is TGTGCCAGCAGCAGATCGGGACGGAACACCGGGGAGCTGTTTTTT. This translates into CASSRSGRNTGELFF.